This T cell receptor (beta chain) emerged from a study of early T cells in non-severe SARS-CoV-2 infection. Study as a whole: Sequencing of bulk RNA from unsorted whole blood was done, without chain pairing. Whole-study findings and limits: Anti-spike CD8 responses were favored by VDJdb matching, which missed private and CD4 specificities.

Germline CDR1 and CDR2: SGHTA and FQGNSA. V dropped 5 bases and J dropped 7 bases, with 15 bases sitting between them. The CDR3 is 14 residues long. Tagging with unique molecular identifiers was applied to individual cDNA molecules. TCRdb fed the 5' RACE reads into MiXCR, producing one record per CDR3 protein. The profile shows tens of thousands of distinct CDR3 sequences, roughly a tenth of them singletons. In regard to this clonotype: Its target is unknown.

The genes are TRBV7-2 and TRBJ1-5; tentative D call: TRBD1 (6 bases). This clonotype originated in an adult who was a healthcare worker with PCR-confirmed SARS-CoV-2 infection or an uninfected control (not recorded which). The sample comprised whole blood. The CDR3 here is CASSPHGGGQPQHF. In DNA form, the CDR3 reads TGTGCCAGCAGCCCCCATGGGGGGGGCCAGCCCCAGCATTTT.